Listed below are T cell receptor beta chains from one sample, sequenced in a study of OX40 agonist ivuxolimab in advanced cancers. Sequencing was performed with immunoSEQ multiplex PCR; in TCRdb, only in-frame clones are kept and a portion is missing. The data contain tens of thousands of clones, roughly 85% of them singletons. The source material was CD4+ or CD8+ T cells sorted from blood, sampled in a trial of the OX40 agonist ivuxolimab. The source of these receptors is an adult with an advanced solid tumor such as melanoma, head and neck, liver or kidney cancer. CDR3s include the opening cysteine and the closing phenylalanine or tryptophan. D genes are given only for firm matches. The size entry is marked missing in some rows and otherwise reads once, few, many or a size class.

v_gene	d_gene	j_gene	abundance	CDR3nt	CDR3aa
TRBV11-2	NA	TRBJ1-1	NA	TGTGCCAGCAGACAGGGAGTTGGCACTGAAGCTTTCTTT	CASRQGVGTEAFF
TRBV7-8	TRBD1	TRBJ1-1	NA	TGTGCCAGCAGCTTGGACAGGATCCGAGCTAATGAAGCTTTCTTT	CASSLDRIRANEAFF
TRBV29-1	NA	TRBJ1-2	NA	TGCAGCGTTGCCCGGGACGCGCTTAACTATGGCTACACCTTC	CSVARDALNYGYTF
TRBV7-2	TRBD1	TRBJ2-4	NA	TGTGCCAGCAGCTTTGGGACAGCCGAAAACATTCAGTACTTC	CASSFGTAENIQYF
TRBV2	NA	TRBJ2-2	NA	TGTGCCAGCAGTCTTGGACGGCCGAACACCGGGGAGCTGTTTTTT	CASSLGRPNTGELFF
TRBV7-2	TRBD2	TRBJ2-1	NA	TGTGCCAGCAACTCCCGGGCTAGCGGGGTTGATGAGCAGTTCTTC	CASNSRASGVDEQFF
TRBV5-1	NA	TRBJ1-6	few	TGCGCCAGCAGCTTGGAGGCAGGGTATAATTCACCCCTCCACTTT	CASSLEAGYNSPLHF
TRBV18	NA	TRBJ1-6	NA	TGTGCCAGCCGCAGACAGCACGGAGACTCACCCCTCCACTTT	CASRRQHGDSPLHF
TRBV7-9	TRBD2	TRBJ2-1	NA	TGTGCCAGCAGGCGAGCGGGAGCCCCGGGCGGTGAGCAGTTCTTC	CASRRAGAPGGEQFF
TRBV5-4	NA	TRBJ2-3	NA	TGTGCCAGCAGCTTGACCGCAGATACGCAGTATTTT	CASSLTADTQYF
TRBV5-1	NA	TRBJ1-3	NA	TGCGCCAGCAGCCCGGATGGGTCTCGCTCTGGAAACACCATATATTTT	CASSPDGSRSGNTIYF
TRBV14	TRBD1	TRBJ1-3	NA	TGTGCCAGCAGTCGCCCAGGGACAGGGACTGGAAACACCATATATTTT	CASSRPGTGTGNTIYF
TRBV5-6	NA	TRBJ2-2	NA	TGTGCCAGCACGTTTACCCGGTTCACCGGGGAGCTGTTTTTT	CASTFTRFTGELFF
TRBV19	NA	TRBJ1-3	NA	TGTGCCAGTAGTGAACAGTCTGGAAACACCATATATTTT	CASSEQSGNTIYF
TRBV10-3	TRBD1	TRBJ1-1	NA	TGTGCCATCAGTGGGGGGACCGGGACAGGGGACACTGAAGCTTTCTTT	CAISGGTGTGDTEAFF
TRBV5-4	NA	TRBJ2-7	NA	TGTGCCAGCAGCGCCGACCTTGGGTTCGGCGAGCAGTACTTC	CASSADLGFGEQYF
TRBV7-2	NA	TRBJ2-1	NA	TGTGCCAGCAGCTTAGTGATGAGAGAGGGAGGGTTCTTC	CASSLVMREGGFF
TRBV6-4	NA	TRBJ1-2	NA	TGTGCCAGCAGTGAATCGACGGGGGCCCAGTATGGCTACACCTTC	CASSESTGAQYGYTF
TRBV15	TRBD2	TRBJ2-7	NA	TGTGCCACCAGCAGAGGACTAGCGGAAGGCGAGCAGTACTTC	CATSRGLAEGEQYF
TRBV5-5	NA	TRBJ2-3	NA	TGTGCCAGCAGCTCCGGCACAGCCCAATTGGTAAATACGCAGTATTTT	CASSSGTAQLVNTQYF
TRBV19	NA	TRBJ1-3	NA	TGTGCCAGTAGCCGGACAGATGGAAACACCATATATTTT	CASSRTDGNTIYF
TRBV5-4	TRBD2	TRBJ2-7	few	TGTGCCAGCAGCCCCCTAGCGGGAGGCTCCTACGAGCAGTACTTC	CASSPLAGGSYEQYF
TRBV27	TRBD1	TRBJ1-1	NA	TGTGCCAGCAGTTTATGGCAGGGGGCTGGAGCTTTCTTT	CASSLWQGAGAFF